This T cell receptor beta chain came from a study of cytotoxic CD8 clonotypes in ibrutinib-treated CLL. Study summary: Responses: around 24 partial, 2 complete; after median roughly 68 months, around 14 stayed remitted, approximately twelve progressed. The average sample held roughly 250,000 productive templates and about 99,000 productive rearrangements.

A 1 in 200,000 to 1 in 1 million T cell depth was the sequencing target. Clones were sequenced by immunoSEQ multiplex PCR, and TCRdb holds only the in-frame ones, with some missing. The table has roughly 110,000 clones, about 50% seen once. The CDR3 is made up of 16 amino acids. V gave up 5 bases and J gave up 1 base; unmatched junction bases: 6. Germline V CDR1 and CDR2: SGHTA, FQGTGA. The J gene is TRBJ2-1, the V gene TRBV7-3; 9 bases are shared with TRBD2. The sample was PBMCs, taken after 24 months of ibrutinib treatment. This clonotype originated in a human donor with chronic lymphocytic leukemia. The CDR3 nucleotides are TGTGCCAGCAGCCCTAGAGCGGGGGGATCCTACAATGAGCAGTTCTTC. Translating it yields CASSPRAGGSYNEQFF.